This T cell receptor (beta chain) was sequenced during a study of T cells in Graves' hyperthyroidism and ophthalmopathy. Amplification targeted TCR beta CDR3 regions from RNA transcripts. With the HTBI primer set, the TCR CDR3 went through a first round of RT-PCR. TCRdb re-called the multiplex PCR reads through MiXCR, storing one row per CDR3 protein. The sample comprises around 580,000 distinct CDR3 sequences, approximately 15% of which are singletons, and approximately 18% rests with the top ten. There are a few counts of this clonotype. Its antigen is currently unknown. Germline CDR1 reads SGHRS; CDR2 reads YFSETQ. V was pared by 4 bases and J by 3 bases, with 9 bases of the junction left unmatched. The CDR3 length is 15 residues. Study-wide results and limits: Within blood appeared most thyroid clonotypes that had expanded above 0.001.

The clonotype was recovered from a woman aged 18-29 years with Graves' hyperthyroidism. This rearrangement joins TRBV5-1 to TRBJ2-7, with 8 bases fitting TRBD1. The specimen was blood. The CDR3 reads CASSPRTGPDYEQYF. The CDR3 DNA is TGCGCCAGCAGCCCTCGGACAGGGCCAGACTACGAGCAGTACTTC.